These T cell receptor beta chains were read from a single sample in a study of memory B cells and T cells in multiple sclerosis. Antigens of these TCRs are unknown. TCRdb's table, derived via immunoSEQ multiplex PCR, lists solely in-frame clones and lacks some. The sample shows approximately 32,000 clones, roughly 83% of them seen only once. The specimen was PBMCs from blood kept in culture. These receptors were obtained from a human donor with multiple sclerosis. CDR3s include the opening cysteine and the closing phenylalanine or tryptophan. D genes are given only for firm matches. Clone size appears in some rows only: once, few, many, or a class for an expanded clone.

D gene	J gene	clone size	V gene	CDR3 protein	CDR3 DNA
TRBD2	TRBJ2-7	.	TRBV5-1	CASSSGLAGAQEYEQYF	TGCGCCAGCAGCTCAGGACTAGCGGGGGCTCAAGAGTACGAGCAGTACTTC
.	TRBJ1-1	.	TRBV7-9	CASSLPGLNTEAFF	TGTGCCAGCAGCTTACCAGGGCTAAACACTGAAGCTTTCTTT
.	TRBJ2-7	.	TRBV6-6	CASSYSERGSAYEQYF	TGTGCCAGCAGTTACTCGGAAAGGGGATCGGCCTACGAGCAGTACTTC
.	TRBJ2-3	.	TRBV7-9	CAAGLGTDTQYF	TGTGCCGCGGGACTGGGCACAGATACGCAGTATTTT
.	TRBJ2-1	few	TRBV2	CASSRGAGTSYNEQFF	TGTGCCAGCAGCAGGGGGGCCGGGACTTCTTACAATGAGCAGTTCTTC
.	TRBJ2-7	once	TRBV2	CASEVSSYEQYF	TGTGCCAGCGAAGTCAGTTCCTACGAGCAGTACTTC
.	TRBJ2-2	.	TRBV19	CASSSMSGSLRAGELFF	TGTGCCAGTAGTAGCATGAGCGGGTCCCTGCGGGCCGGGGAGCTGTTTTTT
.	TRBJ2-7	.	TRBV11-3	CASSQYPGQSYEQYF	TGTGCCAGCAGCCAATACCCGGGACAATCCTACGAGCAGTACTTC
TRBD1	TRBJ2-7	.	TRBV5-5	CASSLVGTGFYEQYF	TGTGCCAGCAGCTTGGTTGGGACAGGATTCTACGAGCAGTACTTC
TRBD1	TRBJ1-1	.	TRBV19	CASSPRAGGPTEAFF	TGTGCCAGTAGCCCTCGGGCAGGGGGACCCACTGAAGCTTTCTTT
TRBD2	TRBJ2-3	.	TRBV19	CASSIVALAGSTDTQYF	TGTGCCAGTAGTATAGTTGCGCTAGCGGGGAGCACAGATACGCAGTATTTT
.	TRBJ1-5	.	TRBV7-2	CASSLERDQPQHF	TGTGCCAGCAGCTTAGAAAGGGATCAGCCCCAGCATTTT
.	TRBJ1-4	.	TRBV5-1	CASSLDRNEKLFF	TGCGCCAGCAGCCTCGACCGGAATGAAAAACTGTTTTTT
.	TRBJ2-1	.	TRBV9	CASSGLLFGEQFF	TGTGCCAGCAGCGGCCTCCTGTTCGGTGAGCAGTTCTTC
.	TRBJ1-2	.	TRBV2	CASSEVVQGGYGYTF	TGTGCCAGCAGTGAAGTTGTACAGGGTGGATATGGCTACACCTTC
.	TRBJ2-5	.	TRBV9	CASSPRGEYQETQYF	TGTGCCAGCAGCCCCCGCGGGGAGTACCAAGAGACCCAGTACTTC
.	TRBJ2-3	.	TRBV5-1	CASSSRQATDTQYF	TGCGCCAGCAGCTCACGACAAGCCACAGATACGCAGTATTTT
.	TRBJ2-1	once	TRBV7-9	CASSLASGSFSPDEQFF	TGTGCCAGCAGCTTAGCTTCCGGCTCGTTTTCGCCGGACGAGCAGTTCTTC
.	TRBJ2-2	.	TRBV29-1	CSVEGYNSGGELFF	TGCAGCGTTGAAGGATACAATTCGGGGGGGGAGCTGTTTTTT
TRBD1	TRBJ2-5	.	TRBV5-1	CASRDLGTVQETQYF	TGCGCCAGCCGGGACCTTGGGACAGTCCAAGAGACCCAGTACTTC
.	TRBJ2-2	.	TRBV11-3	CASSGRVPGELFF	TGTGCCAGCAGCGGCAGGGTCCCCGGGGAGCTGTTTTTT
.	TRBJ1-5	.	TRBV11-2	CASRGGGDQPQHF	TGTGCCAGCAGAGGTGGGGGGGATCAGCCCCAGCATTTT
.	TRBJ2-2	.	TRBV4-1	CASSLLSLNTGELFF	TGCGCCAGCAGCCTACTTTCTCTGAACACCGGGGAGCTGTTTTTT
.	TRBJ1-5	.	TRBV4-2	CASSLEQVSNQPQHF	TGTGCCAGCAGCCTCGAACAGGTTTCCAATCAGCCCCAGCATTTT
.	TRBJ2-1	.	TRBV5-1	CASSLLREQFF	TGCGCCAGCAGCTTACTGCGTGAGCAGTTCTTC
TRBD2	TRBJ2-7	.	TRBV6-5	CASGYPSGGPYEQYF	TGTGCCAGCGGGTACCCTAGCGGGGGGCCCTACGAGCAGTACTTC
.	TRBJ1-5	.	TRBV28	CASSSQGILPNQPQHF	TGTGCCAGCAGTTCCCAGGGCATCCTCCCCAATCAGCCCCAGCATTTT
.	TRBJ2-3	.	TRBV2	CASADSSTDTQYF	TGTGCCAGCGCAGACAGTAGCACAGATACGCAGTATTTT